Presented here are 19 T cell receptor beta chains from one specimen sequenced in a study of blood T cell repertoires in COVID-19. Sequenced by immunoSEQ multiplex PCR; TCRdb stores in-frame clones only, minus some. The repertoire holds almost 55,000 clones, with about nine tenths as singletons. Sequencing was carried out using peripheral blood. These receptors originate from a human donor in a cohort sampled during active COVID-19.

The gene calls are TRBV12-3 or TRBV12-4 and TRBJ1-5; D may be TRBD1 (6 bases). The V end was cut by 6 bases, the J end by 5 bases, with 11 bases between. The CDR3 runs to 13 residues. The DNA for the CDR3 is TGTGCCAGCAGGGGCGGGGGCCATCAGCCCCAGCATTTT. It specifies CASRGGGHQPQHF.

The chain has TRBV7-6 and TRBJ1-5; possibly TRBD1 for D (6 bases). This CDR3 has 16 residues. Germline CDR1 and CDR2: SGHVS and FNYEAQ. The V end was cut by 2 bases, the J end by 3 bases, with 14 bases between. The CDR3 is CASSLQGPSLNQPQHF. The CDR3 DNA follows: TGTGCCAGCAGCTTACAGGGGCCTAGTCTCAATCAGCCCCAGCATTTT.

The chain couples TRBV18 to TRBJ2-7; tentatively, D is TRBD1 (6 bases). The CDR3 contains 13 residues. The V gene lost 5 bases and the J gene lost 0 bases, with 8 bases spanning the gap. CDR1 and CDR2 (germline): KGHSH, LQKENI. The CDR3 loop is CASSGGSSYEQYF. Here the CDR3 DNA reads TGTGCCAGCTCAGGGGGCAGCTCCTACGAGCAGTACTTC.

V usage is TRBV6-5 and J usage is TRBJ1-1; no firm D call. This CDR3 has 15 amino acids. The V end was cut by 5 bases, the J end by 0 bases, with 13 bases between. Germline loops: CDR1 MNHEY, CDR2 SVGAGI. The CDR3 coding sequence is TGTGCCAGCAGTACCCAGACATTAGTGAACACTGAAGCTTTCTTT. Its translation is CASSTQTLVNTEAFF.

The chain links TRBV18 to TRBJ2-7, with 7 bases that match TRBD1. Unmatched junction bases numbered 6, after V lost 3 bases and J lost 4 bases. CDR3 size: 14 residues. Germline lookup yields CDR1 KGHSH and CDR2 LQKENI. The CDR3 here is CASSPDRNEYEQYF. The CDR3 nucleotides read TGTGCCAGCTCACCGGACAGGAACGAGTACGAGCAGTACTTC.

CDR3 residues: CASSPIVRGNNEQFF. The CDR3 DNA sequence: TGTGCCAGCTCACCCATAGTCAGGGGAAACAATGAGCAGTTCTTC. J is TRBJ2-1 and V is TRBV18, with D perhaps TRBD1 (6 bases). The CDR3 has 15 residues. Per the germline V gene, CDR1 is KGHSH and CDR2 is LQKENI. V lost 3 bases and J 5 bases, leaving 14 bases between the germline ends. Supplemented by reference TRBV18 and TRBJ2-1, the full variable domain reads NAGVMQNPRHLVRRRGQEARLRCSPMKGHSHVYWYRQLPEEGLKFMVYLQKENIIDESGMPKERFSAEFPKEGPSILRIQQVVRGDSAAYFCASSPIVRGNNEQFFGPGTRLTVL.

V is TRBV7-3 and J is TRBJ1-2, with no clear D. The CDR3 length is 14 residues. The germline V and J ends were trimmed by 0 bases and 5 bases, with 10 bases remaining between them. Germline V CDR1 and CDR2: SGHTA, FQGTGA. CDR3 coding DNA: TGTGCCAGCAGCTTAACCAGATCGGGATATGGCTACACCTTC. This gives the protein CASSLTRSGYGYTF. Full variable domain (missing parts from reference TRBV7-3 and TRBJ1-2): GAGVSQTPSNKVTEKGKYVELRCDPISGHTALYWYRQSLGQGPEFLIYFQGTGAADDSGLPNDRFFAVRPEGSVSTLKIQRTERGDSAVYLCASSLTRSGYGYTFGSGTRLTVV.

This chain links TRBV11-2 with TRBJ2-1, with D tentatively TRBD2 (7 bases). The length of the CDR3 is 14 residues. Per germline, CDR1 SGHAT and CDR2 FQNNGV. V lost 8 bases and J 8 bases, leaving 19 bases between the germline ends. The DNA of the CDR3 is TGTGCCAGCGCGATGCGAGGGGGGGACCATGAGCAGTTCTTC. It translates to CASAMRGGDHEQFF.

This clone came up once. The genes are TRBV5-1 and TRBJ2-3; a weak D match, TRBD2 (7 bases). Deletions cut 1 base from V and 6 bases from J, with 18 bases between. Germline CDR1 and CDR2: SGHRS and YFSETQ. The CDR3 covers 16 residues. CDR3 region: CASSLTGGGGRDTQYF. CDR3 in DNA: TGCGCCAGCAGCTTGACAGGAGGGGGAGGGCGGGATACGCAGTATTTT.

Written as DNA, the CDR3 is TGTGCCAGCAGGGGACAGGGAGGATCCTACGAGCAGTACTTC. Amino acids: CASRGQGGSYEQYF. The chain couples TRBV28 to TRBJ2-7, with 9 bases that match TRBD1. This CDR3 region has 14 residues. Germline V gene sequence: CDR1 MDHEN, CDR2 SYDVKM. The trim removed 6 bases at V and 1 base at J, leaving 4 bases unmatched.

The V call is TRBV5-4, the J call TRBJ2-6, with a tentative D call TRBD1 (6 bases). The V end lost 4 bases, the J end lost 2 bases, and 13 bases lay between the germline ends. Germline V gene data show CDR1 as SGHNT and CDR2 as YYREEE (reference sequence). The CDR3 is 16 residues long. CDR3 bases: TGTGCCAGCAGCATCGTACAGGGAGCTGGGGCCAACGTCCTGACTTTC. It translates to CASSIVQGAGANVLTF.

V and J are TRBV23-1 and TRBJ2-7; 7 bases fit TRBD2. TRBV23-1 is noted as an ORF with a role that remains uncertain. The CDR3 consists of 18 residues. The ends lost 2 bases at V and 4 bases at J; junction bases unmatched: 17. The CDR3 protein is CASSQPRATGTIVYEQYF. The CDR3 nucleotides read TGCGCCAGCAGTCAACCAAGGGCTACCGGGACTATTGTTTACGAGCAGTACTTC.

The chain uses TRBV5-6 and TRBJ2-3; TRBD1 might be the D (6 bases). Germline lookup yields CDR1 SGHDT and CDR2 YYEEEE. The ends were cut back, 1 base at V and 2 bases at J, with 17 bases in the middle. The length of the CDR3 is 17 residues. The CDR3 region has the DNA TGTGCCAGCAGCTTGTACCCTACAGGGAGCTCCACAGATACGCAGTATTTT. This translates into CASSLYPTGSSTDTQYF.

The gene calls are TRBV19 and TRBJ2-1; perhaps TRBD2 as D (5 bases). The CDR3 is 16 amino acids. Germline-derived CDR1 and CDR2 are LNHDA and SQIVND (reference sequence). The ends were cut back, 7 bases at V and 0 bases at J, with 16 bases in the middle. Written as DNA, the CDR3 is TGTGCCAGTACCTACATGTGGGAGAGCTCCTACAATGAGCAGTTCTTC. Translating gives CASTYMWESSYNEQFF. The full variable domain, completed using reference TRBV19 and TRBJ2-1, is DGGITQSPKYLFRKEGQNVTLSCEQNLNHDAMYWYRQDPGQGLRLIYYSQIVNDFQKGDIAEGYSVSREKKESFPLTVTSAQKNPTAFYLCASTYMWESSYNEQFFGPGTRLTVL.

The V gene is TRBV19, the J gene TRBJ2-7; 9 positions match TRBD2. The CDR3 is 14 residues long. Germline loops: CDR1 LNHDA, CDR2 SQIVND (reference sequence). After removal of 2 bases from V and 2 bases from J, the junction contained 1 base not matched to a gene. CDR3 region: CASSILAGPYEQYF. As DNA, the CDR3 is TGTGCCAGTAGTATACTAGCGGGGCCCTACGAGCAGTACTTC.

The genes are TRBV25-1 and TRBJ1-1; the D gene is possibly TRBD1 (5 bases). There are 12 residues in the CDR3. Germline values: CDR1 MGHDK, CDR2 SYGVNS. The ends were cut back, 7 bases at V and 2 bases at J, with 8 bases in the middle. DNA for the CDR3: TGTGCCAGCATCCAGGGTAACACTGAAGCTTTCTTT. As protein: CASIQGNTEAFF.

The chain carries TRBV3-1 (or the pseudogene TRBV3-2) and TRBJ2-5, with TRBD1 identical over 7 bases. Unmatched junction bases numbered 7, after V lost 4 bases and J lost 5 bases. The CDR3 totals 14 residues. CDR1 LGHDT and CDR2 YNNKEL come from the germline V gene (reference sequence). The CDR3, as DNA: TGTGCCAGCAGCCTGGGACAGCGAAGGGAGACCCAGTACTTC. Translation: CASSLGQRRETQYF.

The chain has TRBV5-1 and TRBJ2-3, with a possible D match to TRBD1 (8 bases). This CDR3 contains 15 residues. Germline-derived CDR1 and CDR2 are SGHRS and YFSETQ. The V and J ends lost 5 bases and 0 bases respectively, with 13 bases between them. As DNA, the CDR3 is TGCGCCAGCAGTGGACAGGGAGGGAGCACAGATACGCAGTATTTT. Translated: CASSGQGGSTDTQYF.

The genes are TRBV5-4 and TRBJ1-3, with D maybe TRBD1 (5 bases). In germline, CDR1 is SGHNT, CDR2 YYREEE (reference sequence). The CDR3 runs to 15 residues. Trimming cost V 1 base and J 4 bases, with 12 bases left between them. As DNA, the CDR3 is TGTGCCAGCAGCTTGTCAGGGTCCGGAGGAAACACCATATATTTT. Translating it yields CASSLSGSGGNTIYF.